Shown below are 6 T cell receptor beta chains from a single sample sequenced in a study of blood T cell repertoires in COVID-19. Sequencing was performed with immunoSEQ multiplex PCR; in TCRdb, only in-frame clones are kept and a portion is missing. Of roughly 120,000 clones in the sample, about 93% are singletons; the top ten hold just over 2%. Sequencing used peripheral blood. These receptors were taken from a man aged 45-65 years with COVID-19, enrolled during active disease.

The rearrangement links TRBV19 to TRBJ2-5; TRBD2 agrees at 12 bases. This CDR3 has 13 amino acids. V shed 8 bases, J shed 5 bases, and the junction held 3 bases outside the gene matches. The germline gives CDR1 LNHDA, CDR2 SQIVND (reference sequence). The CDR3 spells CASVGTSGETQYF. The CDR3 DNA is TGTGCCAGTGTAGGGACTAGCGGGGAGACCCAGTACTTC.

This clone was observed once. The chain recombines TRBV3-1 (or the pseudogene TRBV3-2) with TRBJ2-1; 9 nucleotides align to TRBD1. Germline values: CDR1 LGHDT, CDR2 YNNKEL (reference sequence). The V gene end was trimmed by 2 bases and the J gene end by 2 bases; junction bases not matched to a gene: 4. The CDR3 sequence is 16 residues long. DNA of the CDR3: TGTGCCAGCAGCCAAATCGGGACAGGGCCCTACAATGAGCAGTTCTTC. Translation: CASSQIGTGPYNEQFF.

The chain uses TRBV12-3 or TRBV12-4 and TRBJ1-5; D not resolved. Trimming cost V 3 bases and J 0 bases, with 3 bases left between them. The CDR3 is made up of 13 amino acids. CDR3 sequence: CASSFNSNQPQHF. CDR3 in DNA: TGTGCCAGCAGTTTTAATAGCAATCAGCCCCAGCATTTT.

The chain has TRBV18 and TRBJ2-2; 9 nucleotides agree with TRBD1. J gave up 3 bases and V 3 bases, and 5 bases lay outside the gene matches. CDR1 and CDR2 from the germline V gene are KGHSH and LQKENI. The CDR3 extends over 16 amino acids. DNA for the CDR3: TGTGCCAGCTCACCCGGGACAGGGTCCCACACCGGGGAGCTGTTTTTT. Its translation: CASSPGTGSHTGELFF.

This chain joins TRBV19 and TRBJ1-2, with 7 positions matching TRBD1. The V segment lost 5 bases and the J segment 3 bases; nucleotides outside the gene matches: 9. Germline CDR1 is LNHDA and CDR2 is SQIVND (reference sequence). The CDR3 covers 15 residues. This CDR3 is CASSVDRETYYGYTF. The CDR3 DNA is TGTGCCAGTAGTGTCGACAGGGAGACGTACTATGGCTACACCTTC.

The chain is built from TRBV30 and TRBJ1-5; no reliable D call. Germline assignment: CDR1 GTSNPN and CDR2 SVGIG (reference sequence). V was pared by 2 bases and J by 7 bases, with 12 bases between. The CDR3 sequence is 13 residues long. The CDR3 loop reads CAWSQLPRQPQHF. The CDR3, as DNA: TGTGCCTGGAGTCAGCTCCCGAGGCAGCCCCAGCATTTT.